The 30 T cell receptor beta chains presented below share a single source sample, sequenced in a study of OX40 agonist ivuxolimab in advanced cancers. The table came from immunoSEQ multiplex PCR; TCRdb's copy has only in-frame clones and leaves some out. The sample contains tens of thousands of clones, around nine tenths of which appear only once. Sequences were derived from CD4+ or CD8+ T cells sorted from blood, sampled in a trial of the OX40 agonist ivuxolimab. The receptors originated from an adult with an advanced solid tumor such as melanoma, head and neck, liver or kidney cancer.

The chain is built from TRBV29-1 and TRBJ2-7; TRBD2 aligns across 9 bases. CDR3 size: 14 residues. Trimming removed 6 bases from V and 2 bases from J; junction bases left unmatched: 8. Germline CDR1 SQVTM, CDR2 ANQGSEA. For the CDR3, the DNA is TGCAGCGTCGCCAGGCTAGCGGGAACCTACGAGCAGTACTTC. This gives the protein CSVARLAGTYEQYF.

The CDR3 region is CASSLGGRQSGEQFF. DNA of the CDR3: TGTGCCAGCAGCTTAGGTGGGCGGCAGTCCGGTGAGCAGTTCTTC. The chain uses TRBV7-2 and TRBJ2-1, with D unresolved. Trimming pared 1 base from V and 9 bases from J, leaving 16 bases between. CDR1 and CDR2 from the germline V gene are SGHTA and FQGNSA. The CDR3 has 15 residues.

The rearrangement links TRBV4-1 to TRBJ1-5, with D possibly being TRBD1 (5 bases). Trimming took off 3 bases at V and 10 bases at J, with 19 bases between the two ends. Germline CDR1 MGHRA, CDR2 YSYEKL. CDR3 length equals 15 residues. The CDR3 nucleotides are TGCGCCAGCAGCCAGCCGACGTTGGGGCCAGGCCCCCAGCATTTT. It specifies CASSQPTLGPGPQHF.

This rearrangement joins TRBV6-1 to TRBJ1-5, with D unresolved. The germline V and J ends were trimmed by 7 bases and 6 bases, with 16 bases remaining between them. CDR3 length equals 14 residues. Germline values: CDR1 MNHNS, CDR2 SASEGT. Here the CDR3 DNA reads TGTGCCAGCACCCAGGCTCAAAACGCTCAGCCCCAGCATTTT. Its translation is CASTQAQNAQPQHF.

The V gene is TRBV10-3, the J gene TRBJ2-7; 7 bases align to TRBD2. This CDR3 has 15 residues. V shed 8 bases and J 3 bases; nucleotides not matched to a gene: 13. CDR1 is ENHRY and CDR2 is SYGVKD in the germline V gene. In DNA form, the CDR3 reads TGTGCCATCTCCGTCGCTAGCGGTAATGACTACGAGCAGTACTTC. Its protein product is CAISVASGNDYEQYF.

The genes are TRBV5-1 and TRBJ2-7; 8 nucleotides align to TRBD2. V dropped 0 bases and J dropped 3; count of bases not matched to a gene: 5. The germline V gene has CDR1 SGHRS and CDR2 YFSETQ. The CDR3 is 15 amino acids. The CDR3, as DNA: TGCGCCAGCAGCTTGGCCGGGCGGGGGGTCTACGAGCAGTACTTC. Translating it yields CASSLAGRGVYEQYF.

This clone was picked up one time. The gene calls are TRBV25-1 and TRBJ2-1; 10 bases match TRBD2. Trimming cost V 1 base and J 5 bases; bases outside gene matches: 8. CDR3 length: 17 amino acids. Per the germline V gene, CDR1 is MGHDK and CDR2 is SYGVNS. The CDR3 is CASSESGAGGRNNEQFF. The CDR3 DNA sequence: TGTGCCAGCAGTGAATCGGGAGCGGGAGGGCGAAACAATGAGCAGTTCTTC.

The CDR3 reads CASGRGEGETQYF. As DNA, the CDR3 is TGTGCCAGCGGGAGAGGGGAAGGAGAGACCCAGTACTTC. The chain recombines TRBV28 with TRBJ2-5; D is tentatively TRBD1 or TRBD2 (5 bases each). The V gene lost 8 bases and the J gene lost 4 bases, with 14 bases spanning the gap. This CDR3 has 13 residues. Germline CDR1 MDHEN, CDR2 SYDVKM. The full variable domain, in which reference TRBV28 and TRBJ2-5 provide the parts outside the CDR3, is DVKVTQSSRYLVKRTGEKVFLECVQDMDHENMFWYRQDPGLGLRLIYFSYDVKMKEKGDIPEGYSVSREKKERFSLILESASTNQTSMYLCASGRGEGETQYFGPGTRLLVL.

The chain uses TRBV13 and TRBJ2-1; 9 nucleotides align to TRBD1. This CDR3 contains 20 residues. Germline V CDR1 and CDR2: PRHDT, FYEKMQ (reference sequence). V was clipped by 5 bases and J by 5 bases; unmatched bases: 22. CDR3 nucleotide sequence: TGTGCCAGCAGCCCGCGGTGGGACAGGGATTTTTGGGGACCAAACAATGAGCAGTTCTTC. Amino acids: CASSPRWDRDFWGPNNEQFF.

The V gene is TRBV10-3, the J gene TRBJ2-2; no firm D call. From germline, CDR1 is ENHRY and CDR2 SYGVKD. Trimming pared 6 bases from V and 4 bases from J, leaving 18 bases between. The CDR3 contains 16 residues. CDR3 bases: TGTGCCATCAGAGGGTCGGCGGAATCGGGCACCGGGGAGCTGTTTTTT. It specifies CAIRGSAESGTGELFF.

In nucleotides, the CDR3 is TGTGCCAGTAGTGTGGACCGTATATATGGCTACACCTTC. Its translation is CASSVDRIYGYTF. J is TRBJ1-2 and V is TRBV19; D is unclear. Trimming cost V 5 bases and J 5 bases, with 12 bases left between them. The CDR3 runs 13 residues. Per the germline V gene, CDR1 is LNHDA and CDR2 is SQIVND (reference sequence).

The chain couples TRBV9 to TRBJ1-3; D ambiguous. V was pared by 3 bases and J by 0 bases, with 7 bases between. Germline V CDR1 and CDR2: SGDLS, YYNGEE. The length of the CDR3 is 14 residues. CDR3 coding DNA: TGTGCCAGCAGCGCGGAACGCTCTGGAAACACCATATATTTT. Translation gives CASSAERSGNTIYF.

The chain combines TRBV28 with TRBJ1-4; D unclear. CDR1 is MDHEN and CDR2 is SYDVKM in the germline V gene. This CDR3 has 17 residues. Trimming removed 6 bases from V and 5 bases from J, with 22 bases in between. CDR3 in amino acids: CASRRDRAWTGNEKLFF. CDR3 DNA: TGTGCCAGCAGAAGAGATAGAGCCTGGACCGGAAATGAAAAACTGTTTTTT.

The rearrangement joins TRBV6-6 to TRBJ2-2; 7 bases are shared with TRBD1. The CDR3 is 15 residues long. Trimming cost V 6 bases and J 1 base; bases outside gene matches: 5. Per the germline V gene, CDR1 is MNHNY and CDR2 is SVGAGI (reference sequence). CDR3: CASRTGTENTGELFF. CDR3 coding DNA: TGTGCCAGCAGGACCGGGACAGAGAACACCGGGGAGCTGTTTTTT.

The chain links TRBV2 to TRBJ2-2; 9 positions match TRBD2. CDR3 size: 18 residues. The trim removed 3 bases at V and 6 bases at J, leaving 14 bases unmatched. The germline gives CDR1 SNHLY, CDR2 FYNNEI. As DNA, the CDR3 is TGTGCCAGCAGTGATGGACTAGCGACCCAAGTCGGCGCCGGGGAGCTGTTTTTT. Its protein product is CASSDGLATQVGAGELFF.

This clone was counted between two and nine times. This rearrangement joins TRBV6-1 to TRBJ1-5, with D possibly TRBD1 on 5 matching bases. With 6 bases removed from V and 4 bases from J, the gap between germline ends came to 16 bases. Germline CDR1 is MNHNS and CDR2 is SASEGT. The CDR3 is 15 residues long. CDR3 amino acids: CASRLTSRGNQPQHF. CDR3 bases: TGTGCCAGCAGGCTGACAAGCCGGGGGAATCAGCCCCAGCATTTT.

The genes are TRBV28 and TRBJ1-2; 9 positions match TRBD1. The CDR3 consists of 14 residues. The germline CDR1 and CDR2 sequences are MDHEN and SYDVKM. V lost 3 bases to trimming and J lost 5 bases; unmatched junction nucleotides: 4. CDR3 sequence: CASSLGQGRYGYTF. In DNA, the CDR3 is TGTGCCAGCAGTTTGGGACAGGGAAGGTATGGCTACACCTTC.

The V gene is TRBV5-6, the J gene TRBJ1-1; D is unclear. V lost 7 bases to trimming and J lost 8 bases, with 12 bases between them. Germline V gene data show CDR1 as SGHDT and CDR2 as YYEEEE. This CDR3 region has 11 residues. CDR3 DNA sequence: TGTGCCAGCGGTGTTCAAATGGAAGCTTTCTTT. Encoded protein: CASGVQMEAFF.

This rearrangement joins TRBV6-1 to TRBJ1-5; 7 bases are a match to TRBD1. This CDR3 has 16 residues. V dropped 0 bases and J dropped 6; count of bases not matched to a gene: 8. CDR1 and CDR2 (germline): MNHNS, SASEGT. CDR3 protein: CASSEALAGGGQPQHF. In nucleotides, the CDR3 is TGTGCCAGCAGTGAAGCGCTTGCAGGGGGGGGTCAGCCCCAGCATTTT.

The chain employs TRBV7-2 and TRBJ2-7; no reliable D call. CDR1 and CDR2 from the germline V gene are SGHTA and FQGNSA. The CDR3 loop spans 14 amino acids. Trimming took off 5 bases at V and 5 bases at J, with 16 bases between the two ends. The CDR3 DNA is TGTGCCAGCAGCCTTCGGACCGAGTCCCACGAGCAGTACTTC. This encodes CASSLRTESHEQYF.

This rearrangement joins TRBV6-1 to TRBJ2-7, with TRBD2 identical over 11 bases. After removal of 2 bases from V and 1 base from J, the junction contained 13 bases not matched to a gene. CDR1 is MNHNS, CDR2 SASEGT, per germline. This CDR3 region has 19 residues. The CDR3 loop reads CASSERGDTSGSFSYEQYF. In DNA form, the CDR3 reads TGTGCCAGCAGTGAAAGGGGAGATACTAGCGGGAGTTTTTCCTACGAGCAGTACTTC.

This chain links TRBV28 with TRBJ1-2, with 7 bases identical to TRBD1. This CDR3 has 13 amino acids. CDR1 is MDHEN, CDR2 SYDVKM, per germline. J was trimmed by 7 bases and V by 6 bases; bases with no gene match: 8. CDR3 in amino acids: CASRPDRIVGYTF. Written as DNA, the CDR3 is TGTGCCAGCAGACCGGACAGGATCGTTGGCTACACCTTC.

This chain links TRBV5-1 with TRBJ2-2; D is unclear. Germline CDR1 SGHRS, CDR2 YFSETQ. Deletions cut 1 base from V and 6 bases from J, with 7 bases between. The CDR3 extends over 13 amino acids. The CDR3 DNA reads TGCGCCAGCAGCTTGCAGTTTCCCGGGGAGCTGTTTTTT. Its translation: CASSLQFPGELFF. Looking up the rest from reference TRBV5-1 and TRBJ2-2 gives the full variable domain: KAGVTQTPRYLIKTRGQQVTLSCSPISGHRSVSWYQQTPGQGLQFLFEYFSETQRNKGNFPGRFSGRQFSNSRSEMNVSTLELGDSALYLCASSLQFPGELFFGEGSRLTVL.

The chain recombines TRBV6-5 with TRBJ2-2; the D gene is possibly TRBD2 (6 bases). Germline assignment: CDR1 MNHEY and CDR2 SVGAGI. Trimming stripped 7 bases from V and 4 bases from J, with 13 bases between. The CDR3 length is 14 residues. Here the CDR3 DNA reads TGTGCCAGCAATGGGAGGACTTTCACCGGGGAGCTGTTTTTT. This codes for CASNGRTFTGELFF.

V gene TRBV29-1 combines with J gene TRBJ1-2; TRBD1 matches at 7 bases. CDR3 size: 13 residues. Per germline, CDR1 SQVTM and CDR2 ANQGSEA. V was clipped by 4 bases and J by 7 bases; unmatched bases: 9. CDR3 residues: CSVGYPTGVGYTF. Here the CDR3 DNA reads TGCAGCGTTGGTTACCCTACAGGGGTTGGCTACACCTTC.

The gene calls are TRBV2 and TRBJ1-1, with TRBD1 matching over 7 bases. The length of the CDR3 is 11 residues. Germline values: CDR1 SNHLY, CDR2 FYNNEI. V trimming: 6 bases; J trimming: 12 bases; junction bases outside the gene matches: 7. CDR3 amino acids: CASRPGTATFF. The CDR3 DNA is TGTGCCAGCAGACCCGGGACAGCTACTTTCTTT.

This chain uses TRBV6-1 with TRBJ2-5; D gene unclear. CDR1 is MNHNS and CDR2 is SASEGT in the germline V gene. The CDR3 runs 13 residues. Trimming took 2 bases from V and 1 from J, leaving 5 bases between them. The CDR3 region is CASSEIPQETQYF. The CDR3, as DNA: TGTGCCAGCAGTGAAATTCCCCAAGAGACCCAGTACTTC.

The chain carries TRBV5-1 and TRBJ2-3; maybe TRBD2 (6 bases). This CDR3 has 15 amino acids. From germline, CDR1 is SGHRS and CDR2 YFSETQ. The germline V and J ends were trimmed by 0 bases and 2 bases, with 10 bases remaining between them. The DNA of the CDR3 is TGCGCCAGCAGCTTGGTGGAGGGCCCCACAGATACGCAGTATTTT. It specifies CASSLVEGPTDTQYF.

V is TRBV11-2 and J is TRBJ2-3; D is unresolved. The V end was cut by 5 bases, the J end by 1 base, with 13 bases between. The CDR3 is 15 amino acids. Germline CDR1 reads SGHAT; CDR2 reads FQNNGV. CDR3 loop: CASSRNDGGTDTQYF. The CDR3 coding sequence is TGTGCCAGCAGCCGCAACGACGGTGGCACAGATACGCAGTATTTT.

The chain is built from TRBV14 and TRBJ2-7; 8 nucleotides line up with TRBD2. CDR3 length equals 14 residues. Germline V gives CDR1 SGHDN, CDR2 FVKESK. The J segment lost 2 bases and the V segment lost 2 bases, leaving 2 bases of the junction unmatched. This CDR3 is CASSQLAGTYEQYF. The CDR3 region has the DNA TGTGCCAGCAGCCAACTAGCGGGCACCTACGAGCAGTACTTC.